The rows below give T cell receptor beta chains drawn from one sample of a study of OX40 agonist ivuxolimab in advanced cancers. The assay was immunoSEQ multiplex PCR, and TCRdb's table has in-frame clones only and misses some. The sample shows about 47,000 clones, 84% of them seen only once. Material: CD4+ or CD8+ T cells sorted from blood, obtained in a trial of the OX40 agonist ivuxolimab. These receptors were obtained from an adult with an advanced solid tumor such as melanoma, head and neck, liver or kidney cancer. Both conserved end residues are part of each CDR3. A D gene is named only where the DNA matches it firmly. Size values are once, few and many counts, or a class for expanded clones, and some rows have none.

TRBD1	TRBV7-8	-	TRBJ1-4	CASSSSLDRGGAELFF	TGTGCCAGCAGCTCATCCCTAGACAGGGGGGGTGCTGAACTGTTTTTT
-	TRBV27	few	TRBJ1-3	CASSQGFGNTIYF	TGTGCCAGCAGCCAAGGATTTGGAAACACCATATATTTT
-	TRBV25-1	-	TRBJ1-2	CASSGSGVGSDYGYTF	TGTGCCAGCAGTGGCTCTGGGGTGGGCAGCGACTATGGCTACACCTTC
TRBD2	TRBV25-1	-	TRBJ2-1	CASSTLAGESNEQFF	TGTGCCAGCAGTACACTAGCGGGAGAAAGCAATGAGCAGTTCTTC
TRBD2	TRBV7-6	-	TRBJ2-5	CASSRTSGSLRETQYF	TGTGCCAGCAGCAGGACTAGCGGGAGTTTAAGGGAGACCCAGTACTTC
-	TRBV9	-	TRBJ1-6	CASSVEGYNSPLHF	TGTGCCAGCAGCGTAGAGGGCTATAATTCACCCCTCCACTTT
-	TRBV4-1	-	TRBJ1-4	CASSRLTSDGNEKLFF	TGCGCCAGCAGCCGATTAACATCGGATGGTAACGAAAAACTGTTTTTT
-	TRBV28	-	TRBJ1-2	CASSLYLSGYTF	TGTGCCAGCAGTTTGTATCTGAGTGGCTACACCTTC
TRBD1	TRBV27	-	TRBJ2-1	CASSLSTGGNEQFF	TGTGCCAGCAGTTTATCTACAGGGGGCAATGAGCAGTTCTTC
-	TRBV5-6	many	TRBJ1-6	CASSQYRNSPLHF	TGTGCCAGCAGCCAGTATAGGAATTCACCCCTCCACTTT
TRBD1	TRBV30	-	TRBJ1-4	CACRGRSEKLFF	TGTGCCTGCAGGGGGCGGAGTGAAAAACTGTTTTTT
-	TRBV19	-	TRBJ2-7	CASSSLGTDEQYF	TGTGCCAGTAGTAGCCTCGGGACTGACGAGCAGTACTTC
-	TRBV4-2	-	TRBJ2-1	CASSQVPGDEQFF	TGTGCCAGCAGCCAAGTACCCGGAGATGAGCAGTTCTTC
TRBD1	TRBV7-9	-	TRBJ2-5	CASSTQGAYEETQYF	TGTGCCAGCAGCACACAGGGGGCGTATGAAGAGACCCAGTACTTC
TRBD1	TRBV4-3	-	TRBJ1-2	CASSSLGDRGIGGYTF	TGCGCCAGCAGCTCACTTGGGGACAGAGGGATCGGTGGCTACACCTTC
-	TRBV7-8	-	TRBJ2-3	CASSLEGGPATDTQYF	TGTGCCAGCAGCTTAGAGGGGGGGCCGGCGACAGATACGCAGTATTTT
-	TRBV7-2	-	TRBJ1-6	CASSLERQGNSPLHF	TGTGCCAGCAGCTTAGAGCGCCAGGGTAATTCACCCCTCCACTTT
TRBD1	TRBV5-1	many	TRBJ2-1	CASSLGTGANEQFF	TGCGCCAGCAGCTTAGGGACAGGGGCCAATGAGCAGTTCTTC
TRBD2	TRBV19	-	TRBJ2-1	CASGLAYNEQFF	TGTGCCAGCGGACTAGCTTACAATGAGCAGTTCTTC
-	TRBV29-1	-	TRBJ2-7	CSVARASSYEQYF	TGCAGCGTTGCCCGGGCCAGCTCCTACGAGCAGTACTTC
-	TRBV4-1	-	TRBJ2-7	CASSQVQGGIGEQYF	TGCGCCAGCAGCCAAGTTCAGGGCGGGATTGGCGAGCAGTACTTC
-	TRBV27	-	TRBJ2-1	CASSLYLGRGHNEQFF	TGTGCCAGCAGTTTATACTTGGGGCGGGGGCATAATGAGCAGTTCTTC
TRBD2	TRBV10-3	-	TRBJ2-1	CAISVFSGRGDEQFF	TGTGCCATCAGTGTTTTTAGCGGGAGGGGGGATGAGCAGTTCTTC
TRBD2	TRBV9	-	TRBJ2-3	CASSANPTSGFSTDTQYF	TGTGCCAGCAGCGCCAATCCGACTAGCGGATTTAGCACAGATACGCAGTATTTT
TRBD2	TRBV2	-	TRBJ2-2	CASSAPSGGLNTGELFF	TGTGCCAGCAGTGCCCCTAGCGGGGGCCTGAACACCGGGGAGCTGTTTTTT
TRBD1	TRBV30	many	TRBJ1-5	CAWSVGTVSNQPQHF	TGTGCCTGGAGTGTGGGGACAGTTAGCAATCAGCCCCAGCATTTT
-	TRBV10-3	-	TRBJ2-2	CAIAGTPNAGELFF	TGTGCCATCGCCGGGACTCCTAACGCCGGGGAGCTGTTTTTT
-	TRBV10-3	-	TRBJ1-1	CAISESEGVQVEAFF	TGTGCCATCAGTGAGTCGGAAGGGGTTCAAGTTGAAGCTTTCTTT
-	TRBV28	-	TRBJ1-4	CASRSEQANEKLFF	TGTGCCAGCAGGTCTGAACAAGCTAATGAAAAACTGTTTTTT
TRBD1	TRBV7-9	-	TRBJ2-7	CASGGQGYEQYF	TGTGCCAGCGGGGGACAGGGCTACGAGCAGTACTTC
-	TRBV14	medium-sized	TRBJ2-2	CASSQGAIANTGELFF	TGTGCCAGCAGCCAAGGTGCAATTGCAAACACCGGGGAGCTGTTTTTT
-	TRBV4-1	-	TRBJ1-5	CASSQDPTNQPQHF	TGCGCCAGCAGCCAAGACCCGACTAATCAGCCCCAGCATTTT
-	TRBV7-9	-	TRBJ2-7	CASSRLYEQYF	TGTGCCAGCAGTAGACTCTACGAGCAGTACTTC
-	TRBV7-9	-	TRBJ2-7	CASGPKRGDYEQYF	TGTGCCAGCGGCCCGAAGCGAGGGGACTACGAGCAGTACTTC
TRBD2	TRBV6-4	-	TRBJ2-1	CASSGTGREVTNEQFF	TGTGCCAGCAGTGGAACGGGGCGGGAGGTGACGAATGAGCAGTTCTTC
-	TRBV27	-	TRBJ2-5	CASSLGSPGETQYF	TGTGCCAGCAGTTTAGGCAGCCCGGGGGAGACCCAGTACTTC
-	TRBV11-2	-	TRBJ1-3	CASSYDRISGNTIYF	TGTGCCAGCAGTTACGACCGAATCTCTGGAAACACCATATATTTT
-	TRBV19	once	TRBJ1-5	CASSIVRAGQPQHF	TGTGCCAGTAGTATAGTCAGGGCCGGTCAGCCCCAGCATTTT
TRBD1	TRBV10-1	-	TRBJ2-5	CAIPRQGETQYF	TGCGCCATCCCAAGACAGGGTGAGACCCAGTACTTC
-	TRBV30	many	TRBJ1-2	CAWSTGTHRTF	TGTGCCTGGAGTACCGGGACCCACCGCACCTTC
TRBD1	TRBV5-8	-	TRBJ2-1	CASSSKDRAYNEQFF	TGTGCCAGCAGCTCGAAGGACAGGGCCTACAATGAGCAGTTCTTC
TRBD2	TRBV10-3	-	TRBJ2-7	CAISDRLGGGTSGNLRSYEQYF	TGTGCCATCAGTGATAGGTTAGGAGGAGGGACTAGCGGGAATCTCCGTTCCTACGAGCAGTACTTC
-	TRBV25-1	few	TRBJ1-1	CASSELGTEAFF	TGTGCCAGCAGTGAATTGGGCACTGAAGCTTTCTTT
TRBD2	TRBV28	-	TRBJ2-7	CASSPKRGPSYEQYF	TGTGCCAGCAGTCCTAAGCGGGGGCCCTCCTACGAGCAGTACTTC
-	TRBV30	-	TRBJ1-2	CAWSDTAYGYTF	TGTGCCTGGAGTGACACCGCCTATGGCTACACCTTC
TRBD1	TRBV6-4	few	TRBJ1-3	CASSDERGTVLSGNTIYF	TGTGCCAGCAGTGATGAGAGGGGGACAGTCCTCTCTGGAAACACCATATATTTT
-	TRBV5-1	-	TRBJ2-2	CASSLHPGDPAGELFF	TGCGCCAGCAGCTTGCACCCGGGAGATCCAGCCGGGGAGCTGTTTTTT
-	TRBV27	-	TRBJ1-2	CASSPGYGYTF	TGTGCCAGCAGCCCAGGGTATGGCTACACCTTC
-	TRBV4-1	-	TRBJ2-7	CASSQDPGSSYEQYF	TGCGCCAGCAGCCAAGATCCGGGGAGCTCCTACGAGCAGTACTTC
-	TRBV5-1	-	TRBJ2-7	CASSLAYGSSSYEQYF	TGCGCCAGCAGCTTGGCGTACGGGAGTTCCTCCTACGAGCAGTACTTC
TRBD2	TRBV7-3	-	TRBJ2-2	CASSSLGGGTGELFF	TGTGCCAGCAGCTCCCTTGGGGGGGGAACCGGGGAGCTGTTTTTT
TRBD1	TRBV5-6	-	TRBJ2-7	CASSFGTVSDEQYF	TGTGCCAGCAGCTTTGGGACAGTATCTGACGAGCAGTACTTC
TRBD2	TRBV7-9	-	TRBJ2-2	CASTRETGGTGELFF	TGTGCCAGCACGCGCGAGACGGGGGGCACCGGGGAGCTGTTTTTT
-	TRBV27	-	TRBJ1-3	CASSLVGFGNTIYF	TGTGCCAGCAGTTTAGTCGGGTTCGGAAACACCATATATTTT
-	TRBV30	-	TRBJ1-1	CAWTTAAPLGVNTEAFF	TGTGCCTGGACTACGGCGGCCCCTTTGGGTGTGAACACTGAAGCTTTCTTT
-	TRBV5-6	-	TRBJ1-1	CASSLGLDTEAFF	TGTGCCAGCAGCTTGGGCTTGGACACTGAAGCTTTCTTT
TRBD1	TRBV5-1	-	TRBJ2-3	CASSRPGQGPADTQYF	TGCGCCAGCAGCCGGCCGGGACAGGGGCCCGCAGATACGCAGTATTTT
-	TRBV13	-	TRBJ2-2	CASSLGENGELFF	TGTGCCAGCAGCTTAGGGGAAAACGGGGAGCTGTTTTTT
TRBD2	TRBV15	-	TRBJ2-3	CATSRRLAGVPDTQYF	TGTGCCACCAGCAGGAGACTAGCGGGGGTGCCAGATACGCAGTATTTT